The 32 T cell receptor beta chains below come from one sample, sequenced in a study of T cells in tuberculosis. Some clones are missing from TCRdb's copy, which holds only in-frame ones; the method was immunoSEQ multiplex PCR. Of just under 45,000 clones listed, around 94% were seen once; the top ten hold about 2%. Sequencing input: PBMCs. Source of these receptors: a donor between 10 and 29 years old with latent tuberculosis or without tuberculosis infection. Some clones in this sample may be carry-over from other donors' samples.

The V and J genes are TRBV9 and TRBJ2-3; D might be TRBD2 (6 bases). CDR3 length equals 17 residues. The V end was cut by 4 bases, the J end by 4 bases, with 22 bases between. Germline V gives CDR1 SGDLS, CDR2 YYNGEE. The CDR3: CASSLGTPPLAPDTQYF. Here the CDR3 DNA reads TGTGCCAGCAGCCTTGGGACCCCACCTCTAGCGCCAGATACGCAGTATTTT. Using reference TRBV9 and TRBJ2-3 for the parts outside the CDR3, the full variable domain is DSGVTQTPKHLITATGQRVTLRCSPRSGDLSVYWYQQSLDQGLQFLIQYYNGEERAKGNILERFSAQQFPDLHSELNLSSLELGDSALYFCASSLGTPPLAPDTQYFGPGTRLTVL.

The V gene is TRBV7-6, the J gene TRBJ1-5, with D uncertain. Trimming stripped 6 bases from V and 9 bases from J, with 21 bases between. CDR3 length: 15 residues. In germline, CDR1 is SGHVS, CDR2 FNYEAQ. CDR3 loop: CASSFGGRGEWPQHF. The CDR3 nucleotides read TGTGCCAGCAGTTTTGGTGGGCGCGGGGAATGGCCCCAGCATTTT.

This rearrangement joins TRBV4-2 to TRBJ1-3; 8 nucleotides match TRBD1. Germline-derived CDR1 and CDR2 are LGHNA and YNFKEQ. This CDR3 is built from 17 residues. V was clipped by 4 bases and J by 8 bases; unmatched bases: 16. The CDR3 coding sequence is TGTGCCAGCAGCCCCACTACGATAGACAGGGGACAGGACACCATATATTTT. It is translated as CASSPTTIDRGQDTIYF.

V is TRBV10-3 and J is TRBJ2-2, with D possibly matching TRBD2 (6 bases). The CDR3 has 12 residues. CDR1 and CDR2 from the germline V gene are ENHRY and SYGVKD. Trimming removed 7 bases at V and 4 bases at J, with 7 bases between. As DNA, the CDR3 is TGTGCCATCAACGGGGGCACCGGGGAGCTGTTTTTT. Translation gives CAINGGTGELFF.

This chain connects TRBV5-1 to TRBJ2-1; TRBD2 matches at 7 bases. The CDR3 has 13 residues. The germline V gene has CDR1 SGHRS and CDR2 YFSETQ. Unmatched junction bases numbered 3, after V lost 5 bases and J lost 4 bases. The CDR3 bases are TGCGCCAGCAGGGGAGGGGCTTACAATGAGCAGTTCTTC. It encodes CASRGGAYNEQFF.

The chain couples TRBV6-1 to TRBJ1-2; no clear D gene. Trimming took 8 bases from V and 1 from J, leaving 14 bases between them. This CDR3 has 14 residues. Looked up from germline, CDR1 is MNHNS and CDR2 is SASEGT. The CDR3 loop reads CASLQDGINYGYTF. In DNA, the CDR3 is TGTGCCAGCCTCCAGGACGGGATTAACTATGGCTACACCTTC.

The chain employs TRBV7-8 and TRBJ2-7; TRBD2 aligns across 8 bases. V lost 5 bases to trimming and J lost 2 bases; unmatched junction nucleotides: 14. Germline V gene data show CDR1 as SGHVS and CDR2 as FQNEAQ. This CDR3 has 17 residues. Written as DNA, the CDR3 is TGTGCCAGCAGCCCAGGGGTAGCGGGACCCGGAACCTACGAGCAGTACTTC. This sequence encodes CASSPGVAGPGTYEQYF.

This chain uses TRBV14 with TRBJ1-4; D might be TRBD1 (5 bases). The CDR3 has 15 residues. The V end lost 4 bases, the J end lost 4 bases, and 13 bases lay between the germline ends. CDR1 and CDR2 from the germline V gene are SGHDN and FVKESK. The CDR3: CASSPLGGDNEKLFF. The CDR3 bases are TGTGCCAGCAGCCCCCTGGGGGGGGATAATGAAAAACTGTTTTTT.

The rearrangement links TRBV27 to TRBJ2-1; perhaps TRBD1 as D (6 bases). V was pared by 3 bases and J by 6 bases, with 21 bases between. Germline lookup yields CDR1 MNHEY and CDR2 SMNVEV (reference sequence). The CDR3 is 17 amino acids. CDR3 nucleotides: TGTGCCAGCAGTTTCCTCAGGACAGCTCAGAGCGTCAATGAGCAGTTCTTC. Its translation is CASSFLRTAQSVNEQFF.

This chain joins TRBV27 and TRBJ2-1, with D possibly matching TRBD2 (5 bases). V lost 5 bases and J lost 0, with 23 bases in between. The CDR3 extends over 19 amino acids. Looked up from germline, CDR1 is MNHEY and CDR2 is SMNVEV (reference sequence). CDR3 amino acids: CASSPDGPGEGISYNEQFF. The CDR3 coding sequence is TGTGCCAGCAGTCCCGACGGACCTGGTGAGGGAATCTCCTACAATGAGCAGTTCTTC.

The V and J genes are TRBV4-3 and TRBJ1-5; TRBD1 might be the D (6 bases). This CDR3 comprises 15 residues. Germline V gene sequence: CDR1 LGHNA, CDR2 YSLEER. The germline V and J ends were trimmed by 0 bases and 5 bases, with 11 bases remaining between them. The CDR3 sequence: CASSQDVQGDQPQHF. The CDR3 DNA reads as TGCGCCAGCAGCCAAGATGTACAGGGAGATCAGCCCCAGCATTTT.

The genes are TRBV6-1 and TRBJ1-2; D perhaps matches TRBD1 (5 bases). V lost 6 bases to trimming and J lost 6 bases, with 14 bases between them. Germline V gene lookup returns CDR1 MNHNS and CDR2 SASEGT. CDR3 length: 13 amino acids. CDR3 sequence reads: CASRAGTYDGYTF. The CDR3 DNA sequence: TGTGCCAGCAGGGCGGGGACGTACGATGGCTACACCTTC.

The chain carries TRBV10-3 and TRBJ2-7; possibly TRBD2 for D (6 bases). The CDR3 sequence is 14 residues long. CDR1 and CDR2 (germline): ENHRY, SYGVKD. Trimming stripped 3 bases from V and 6 bases from J, with 15 bases between. CDR3 in DNA: TGTGCCATCAGTGAAGGCGGGGCCTTTACCGAGCAGTACTTC. Protein sequence: CAISEGGAFTEQYF.

This clone has only a few counts. The chain is built from TRBV18 and TRBJ1-2; 11 bases agree with TRBD1. The CDR3 has 17 residues. Trimming at V came to 4 bases and at J to 0 bases, leaving 7 bases not matched to a gene. Germline CDR1 KGHSH, CDR2 LQKENI. In DNA form, the CDR3 reads TGTGCCAGCTCACGCCGGGACAGGGGGAATGCTAACTATGGCTACACCTTC. Translated: CASSRRDRGNANYGYTF.

The gene calls are TRBV4-3 and TRBJ1-1, with no clear D. V shed 0 bases and J shed 7 bases, with 9 bases lying between them. The length of the CDR3 is 13 residues. In germline, CDR1 is LGHNA, CDR2 YSLEER. The CDR3 bases are TGCGCCAGCAGCCAAGAGGCGGCCCTTGAAGCTTTCTTT. Its translation is CASSQEAALEAFF.

The V and J genes are TRBV13 and TRBJ2-6; no clear D. CDR1 PRHDT and CDR2 FYEKMQ come from the germline V gene (reference sequence). The CDR3 sequence is 14 residues long. V gave up 7 bases and J gave up 4 bases, with 11 bases separating them. The DNA for the CDR3 is TGTGCCAGCATATTGTACTCGGGGGCCAACGTCCTGACTTTC. Protein product: CASILYSGANVLTF.

The chain uses TRBV2 and TRBJ2-7; 9 positions match TRBD2. CDR1 is SNHLY, CDR2 FYNNEI, per germline. The V segment lost 6 bases and the J segment 3 bases; nucleotides outside the gene matches: 6. This CDR3 comprises 14 residues. The CDR3 protein is CASRPSGGFYEQYF. For the CDR3, the DNA is TGTGCCAGCAGACCCAGCGGGGGGTTCTACGAGCAGTACTTC.

The V and J genes are TRBV10-2 and TRBJ2-2; 8 bases match TRBD1. Germline trimming cut 8 bases from V and 5 bases from J; bases unmatched to any gene: 7. The CDR3 has 14 amino acids. Germline CDR1 WSHSY, CDR2 SAAADI. In DNA form, the CDR3 reads TGCGCCAGCGGAGGACAGGGTCGGACCGGGGAGCTGTTTTTT. Translating gives CASGGQGRTGELFF.

This chain uses TRBV6-1 with TRBJ1-1, with D perhaps TRBD1 (5 bases). The germline gives CDR1 MNHNS, CDR2 SASEGT. V shed 7 bases and J shed 0 bases, with 12 bases lying between them. This CDR3 has 14 amino acids. The CDR3 spells CASKGAVMNTEAFF. The CDR3 region has the DNA TGTGCCAGCAAAGGGGCAGTCATGAACACTGAAGCTTTCTTT.

The J gene is TRBJ2-2, the V gene TRBV27; D possibly corresponds to TRBD2 (6 bases). The ends were cut back, 1 base at V and 4 bases at J, with 10 bases in the middle. Germline V gene data show CDR1 as MNHEY and CDR2 as SMNVEV (reference sequence). This CDR3 spans 15 amino acids. This chain's CDR3 is CASSLYGSPTGELFF. CDR3 nucleotide sequence: TGTGCCAGCAGTTTATACGGGAGCCCCACCGGGGAGCTGTTTTTT.

The chain links TRBV7-2 to TRBJ2-3; D unclear. The CDR3 is 14 amino acids. V shed 5 bases and J shed 4 bases, with 13 bases lying between them. Germline loops: CDR1 SGHTA, CDR2 FQGNSA. CDR3 sequence: CASSPLPESDTQYF. In DNA, the CDR3 is TGTGCCAGCAGCCCCTTACCCGAGTCAGATACGCAGTATTTT.

V gene TRBV27 combines with J gene TRBJ2-1; D unclear. V was clipped by 0 bases and J by 4 bases, with 7 bases between them. Germline loops: CDR1 MNHEY, CDR2 SMNVEV (reference sequence). The CDR3 runs 14 residues. The CDR3 here is CASSLSTGYNEQFF. The CDR3 bases are TGTGCCAGCAGTTTATCGACTGGTTACAATGAGCAGTTCTTC.

V and J are TRBV7-7 and TRBJ1-1; D not certain. The germline V gene has CDR1 SSHAT and CDR2 FNYEAQ (reference sequence). The CDR3 contains 15 residues. Trimming removed 5 bases from V and 0 bases from J, with 13 bases in between. CDR3 sequence reads: CASSPDISMNTEAFF. CDR3 nucleotides: TGTGCCAGCAGCCCCGACATCAGTATGAACACTGAAGCTTTCTTT.

The chain employs TRBV19 and TRBJ2-7, with 7 nucleotides matching TRBD1. Trimming took 5 bases from V and 2 from J; bases not matched to a gene: 6. Germline V lookup: CDR1 LNHDA, CDR2 SQIVND (reference sequence). This CDR3 is 14 amino acids long. The CDR3 coding sequence is TGTGCCAGTAGTTCAACGGGACAGACCTACGAGCAGTACTTC. It translates to CASSSTGQTYEQYF.

The chain couples TRBV6-6 to TRBJ2-1; the match to TRBD2 covers 10 bases. The junction had 7 bases not matched to a gene; V was cut back by 9 bases and J by 8 bases. The CDR3 sequence is 13 residues long. Germline CDR1 MNHNY, CDR2 SVGAGI (reference sequence). CDR3 amino acids: CASTSGNLDEQFF. The CDR3 DNA follows: TGTGCCAGTACTAGCGGGAATTTGGATGAGCAGTTCTTC.

This clone was seen a single time. This chain joins TRBV2 and TRBJ2-7; D may be TRBD1 (5 bases). Per the germline V gene, CDR1 is SNHLY and CDR2 is FYNNEI. CDR3 size: 15 residues. V lost 1 base to trimming and J lost 3 bases, with 13 bases between them. CDR3 protein: CASSEGQGFDYEQYF. In DNA form, the CDR3 reads TGTGCCAGCAGTGAAGGTCAGGGTTTCGACTACGAGCAGTACTTC.

The chain links TRBV7-9 to TRBJ2-7, with D perhaps matching TRBD1 (6 bases). Deletions cut 2 bases from V and 6 bases from J, with 8 bases between. The germline V gene encodes CDR1 SEHNR and CDR2 FQNEAQ (reference sequence). The CDR3 totals 12 residues. CDR3 DNA: TGTGCCAGCAGCTTAAGGGGGAGCGAGCAGTACTTC. Residues: CASSLRGSEQYF.

The J gene is TRBJ2-2, the V gene TRBV2; 11 bases align to TRBD2. The J segment lost 5 bases and the V segment lost 6 bases, leaving 14 bases of the junction unmatched. Per germline, CDR1 SNHLY and CDR2 FYNNEI. The CDR3 contains 18 residues. The CDR3 here is CASRFRRLAGQGTGELFF. The CDR3 coding sequence is TGTGCCAGCAGATTTCGGCGACTAGCGGGACAGGGAACCGGGGAGCTGTTTTTT.

J is TRBJ1-5 and V is TRBV4-3, with D unclear. Germline-derived CDR1 and CDR2 are LGHNA and YSLEER. This CDR3 has 16 amino acids. Trimming left V 0 bases short and J 0 bases short, with 9 bases between. The CDR3 sequence: CASSQDRGNSNQPQHF. The CDR3 bases are TGCGCCAGCAGCCAAGATAGAGGGAATAGCAATCAGCCCCAGCATTTT.

This chain links TRBV18 with TRBJ2-7; TRBD1 matches at 8 bases. Germline CDR1 KGHSH, CDR2 LQKENI. With 3 bases clipped from V and 6 bases from J, the junction kept 10 bases outside the gene matches. This CDR3 region has 15 residues. The CDR3 spells CASSPTTTGVTEQYF. The CDR3 DNA follows: TGTGCCAGCTCACCGACGACGACAGGGGTCACCGAGCAGTACTTC.

The chain links TRBV9 to TRBJ2-7; tentative D call: TRBD1 (5 bases). Germline V lookup: CDR1 SGDLS, CDR2 YYNGEE. This CDR3 is 16 amino acids long. The germline V and J ends were trimmed by 2 bases and 2 bases, with 17 bases remaining between them. CDR3 in DNA: TGTGCCAGCAGCGTCGTAGATGGCAGGGCACCCTACGAGCAGTACTTC. Its protein product is CASSVVDGRAPYEQYF.

The chain links TRBV27 to TRBJ2-7; 14 positions match TRBD2. The V gene end was trimmed by 7 bases and the J gene end by 6 bases; junction bases not matched to a gene: 14. Germline CDR1 and CDR2: MNHEY and SMNVEV (reference sequence). The CDR3 consists of 17 residues. This CDR3 reads CASNLAPGLAGVGEQYF. Written as DNA, the CDR3 is TGTGCCAGCAACCTCGCCCCGGGACTAGCGGGAGTCGGCGAGCAGTACTTC.